The 28 T cell receptor beta chains in this list originate from one sample, sequenced in a study of cytomegalovirus exposure and HLA in healthy donors. It was with 60 Vbeta and 13 Jbeta primers that the PCR ran. The assay was immunoSEQ multiplex PCR, and TCRdb's table has in-frame clones only and misses some. The sample contains about 190,000 clones, 80% to 85% of which appear only once. What was sequenced was PBMCs. These receptors originate from a woman aged 25 to 45 in good health and CMV-seronegative.

The chain uses TRBV9 and TRBJ2-7; maybe TRBD2 (6 bases). Trimming stripped 5 bases from V and 6 bases from J, with 24 bases between. The CDR3 consists of 16 residues. Per the germline V gene, CDR1 is SGDLS and CDR2 is YYNGEE. The CDR3 region has the DNA TGTGCCAGCAGTGAAACCCCGGGACTCGGGGGACTCGAGCAGTACTTC. Residues: CASSETPGLGGLEQYF.

V usage is TRBV5-1 and J usage is TRBJ1-2, with D unresolved. Deletions cut 3 bases from V and 0 bases from J, with 12 bases between. Germline CDR1 SGHRS, CDR2 YFSETQ. There are 15 residues in the CDR3. The CDR3 sequence: CASSSRGLANYGYTF. The CDR3 nucleotides read TGCGCCAGCAGCTCGAGAGGTTTGGCTAACTATGGCTACACCTTC.

This chain uses TRBV9 with TRBJ2-1; tentatively, D is TRBD1 (7 bases). This CDR3 region has 15 residues. The V end lost 3 bases, the J end lost 3 bases, and 13 bases lay between the germline ends. CDR1 and CDR2 (germline): SGDLS, YYNGEE. CDR3 DNA: TGTGCCAGCAGCGCACGGGGGACAGTCTACAATGAGCAGTTCTTC. Protein sequence: CASSARGTVYNEQFF. Variable domain in full (rest from reference TRBV9 and TRBJ2-1): DSGVTQTPKHLITATGQRVTLRCSPRSGDLSVYWYQQSLDQGLQFLIQYYNGEERAKGNILERFSAQQFPDLHSELNLSSLELGDSALYFCASSARGTVYNEQFFGPGTRLTVL.

V usage is TRBV5-8 and J usage is TRBJ2-1, with 13 bases identical to TRBD2. Germline trimming cut 1 base from V and 5 bases from J; bases unmatched to any gene: 6. This CDR3 has 17 residues. CDR1 and CDR2 (germline): SGHTS, YDEGEE. The CDR3 here is CASSLRRTSGSHNEQFF. CDR3 DNA: TGTGCCAGCAGCTTGAGGAGGACTAGCGGGAGTCACAATGAGCAGTTCTTC.

The V gene is TRBV9, the J gene TRBJ1-2; tentatively, D is TRBD1 (6 bases). V lost 4 bases and J lost 4, with 14 bases in between. Germline CDR1 and CDR2: SGDLS and YYNGEE. This CDR3 has 14 residues. For the CDR3, the DNA is TGTGCCAGCAGCTCGACAGGTCAGGCCTATGGCTACACCTTC. Encoded protein: CASSSTGQAYGYTF.

The chain carries TRBV19 and TRBJ2-2; maybe TRBD2 (6 bases). Deletions cut 6 bases from V and 5 bases from J, with 16 bases between. CDR3 size: 15 residues. Germline V CDR1 and CDR2: LNHDA, SQIVND (reference sequence). The CDR3 reads CASSIGTLRTGELFF. The CDR3 nucleotides read TGTGCCAGTAGCATCGGGACTCTGCGGACCGGGGAGCTGTTTTTT.

V gene TRBV4-3 combines with J gene TRBJ2-1; 10 nucleotides match TRBD2. Trimming at V came to 0 bases and at J to 7 bases, leaving 12 bases not matched to a gene. The CDR3 totals 18 residues. CDR1 and CDR2 (germline): LGHNA, YSLEER. For the CDR3, the DNA is TGCGCCAGCAGCCAAGATCGCTTCCAAGCGGGAGGGGGGAATGAGCAGTTCTTC. It is translated as CASSQDRFQAGGGNEQFF.

A few counts support this clone. V usage is TRBV11-3 and J usage is TRBJ2-1, with 7 bases identical to TRBD2. With 4 bases clipped from V and 2 bases from J, the junction kept 5 bases outside the gene matches. The CDR3 is 15 residues long. Germline V gives CDR1 SGHNT, CDR2 YENEEA. The CDR3 reads CASSSRREPYNEQFF. The CDR3, as DNA: TGTGCCAGCAGCTCCCGGCGGGAGCCCTACAATGAGCAGTTCTTC.

V and J are TRBV7-2 and TRBJ2-3; no reliable D call. This CDR3 is 14 amino acids long. V dropped 3 bases and J dropped 1 base, with 8 bases sitting between them. Germline CDR1 reads SGHTA; CDR2 reads FQGNSA. This CDR3 is CASSFVIRTDTQYF. CDR3 sequence (DNA): TGTGCCAGCAGCTTCGTTATCCGCACAGATACGCAGTATTTT.

The rearrangement joins TRBV10-1 to TRBJ1-6; no definite D call. Germline CDR1 is WNHNN and CDR2 is SYGVQD (reference sequence). The V gene lost 6 bases and the J gene lost 7 bases, with 7 bases spanning the gap. The CDR3 has 12 residues. The CDR3 spells CASRTENSPLHF. The CDR3 nucleotides read TGCGCCAGCAGGACTGAGAATTCACCCCTCCACTTT.

The chain employs TRBV7-2 and TRBJ2-7; 9 positions agree with TRBD1. Germline values: CDR1 SGHTA, CDR2 FQGNSA. V shed 6 bases, J shed 0 bases, and the junction held 6 bases outside the gene matches. The CDR3 consists of 15 residues. The CDR3 spells CASRTGQGSSYEQYF. In nucleotides, the CDR3 is TGTGCCAGCAGAACGGGACAGGGAAGCTCCTACGAGCAGTACTTC. Using reference TRBV7-2 and TRBJ2-7 for the parts outside the CDR3, the full variable domain is GAGVSQSPSNKVTEKGKDVELRCDPISGHTALYWYRQSLGQGLEFLIYFQGNSAPDKSGLPSDRFSAERTGGSVSTLTIQRTQQEDSAVYLCASRTGQGSSYEQYFGPGTRLTVT.

V is TRBV6-1 and J is TRBJ1-1, with D possibly matching TRBD1 (6 bases). Trimming took 7 bases from V and 1 from J, leaving 10 bases between them. Germline V gives CDR1 MNHNS, CDR2 SASEGT. This CDR3 spans 13 amino acids. The CDR3 nucleotides read TGTGCCAGCACCAAGACAGGGAACACTGAAGCTTTCTTT. Residues: CASTKTGNTEAFF.

V and J are TRBV7-9 and TRBJ1-5; 10 bases align to TRBD1. The germline V gene encodes CDR1 SEHNR and CDR2 FQNEAQ (reference sequence). The CDR3 is 16 residues long. J gave up 7 bases and V 1 base, and 7 bases lay outside the gene matches. CDR3 sequence (DNA): TGTGCCAGCAGCTTAGGAGGGACAGGGGAAAGGCAGCCCCAGCATTTT. Translating gives CASSLGGTGERQPQHF.

The chain carries TRBV5-6 and TRBJ2-5, with 12 bases that match TRBD1. CDR1 SGHDT and CDR2 YYEEEE come from the germline V gene. The CDR3 loop spans 18 amino acids. The junction had 16 bases not matched to a gene; V was cut back by 9 bases and J by 1 base. In DNA form, the CDR3 reads TGTGCCATCAATCATTGGGACAGGGGGCATTGGGGCCAAGAGACCCAGTACTTC. It yields the protein CAINHWDRGHWGQETQYF.

Notes on this clone: Additional DNA sequences in this sample encode the identical CDR3. CDR3 loop: CASSPSGSYNEQFF. CDR3 nucleotide sequence: TGTGCCAGCAGCCCGTCCGGGTCCTACAATGAGCAGTTCTTC. The rearrangement uses TRBV9 and TRBJ2-1; D not certain. Per the germline V gene, CDR1 is SGDLS and CDR2 is YYNGEE. Trimming removed 4 bases at V and 1 base at J, with 9 bases between. The CDR3 runs 14 residues.

This clone occurred once. Other DNA sequences from this sample encode an identical CDR3 as well. The chain employs TRBV19 and TRBJ2-7, with 11 bases identical to TRBD2. With V trimmed by 6 bases and J by 4 bases, 2 bases remained unmatched. The germline V gene encodes CDR1 LNHDA and CDR2 SQIVND (reference sequence). The CDR3 runs 13 residues. The CDR3 spells CASSGTSGYEQYF. CDR3 DNA sequence: TGTGCCAGTAGCGGGACTAGCGGTTACGAGCAGTACTTC.

The V and J genes are TRBV7-9 and TRBJ2-1; possibly TRBD1 for D (6 bases). V lost 5 bases, J lost 3 bases, and 14 bases lay in between. CDR1 and CDR2 (germline): SEHNR, FQNEAQ (reference sequence). This CDR3 comprises 15 residues. In DNA form, the CDR3 reads TGTGCCAGCAGCAGCCAACAGGGTCACTACAATGAGCAGTTCTTC. It specifies CASSSQQGHYNEQFF. The full variable domain, completed using reference TRBV7-9 and TRBJ2-1, is DTGVSQNPRHKITKRGQNVTFRCDPISEHNRLYWYRQTLGQGPEFLTYFQNEAQLEKSRLLSDRFSAERPKGSFSTLEIQRTEQGDSAMYLCASSSQQGHYNEQFFGPGTRLTVL.

The V call is TRBV5-4, the J call TRBJ2-6; TRBD2 might be the D (6 bases). V was shortened by 9 bases and J by 0 bases, with 25 bases between the two germline ends. This CDR3 is 19 amino acids long. Germline V gene sequence: CDR1 SGHNT, CDR2 YYREEE (reference sequence). CDR3 in DNA: TGTGCCACGCTACGAGGAGGGGCTAGCGCGCCCTCTGGGGCCAACGTCCTGACTTTC. It yields the protein CATLRGGASAPSGANVLTF.

The table lists this clone with a count of one. The J gene is TRBJ2-7, the V gene TRBV28; TRBD1 agrees at 9 bases. The trim removed 6 bases at V and 5 bases at J, leaving 11 bases unmatched. Germline V gives CDR1 MDHEN, CDR2 SYDVKM. The CDR3 sequence is 15 residues long. CDR3 nucleotides: TGTGCCAGCAGCCCCCCCCTCGGGACAGGGCACGAGCAGTACTTC. Translating it yields CASSPPLGTGHEQYF. Complete variable domain (other parts from reference TRBV28 and TRBJ2-7): DVKVTQSSRYLVKRTGEKVFLECVQDMDHENMFWYRQDPGLGLRLIYFSYDVKMKEKGDIPEGYSVSREKKERFSLILESASTNQTSMYLCASSPPLGTGHEQYFGPGTRLTVT.

The chain links TRBV16 to TRBJ1-6; unclear D gene. CDR3 length: 15 residues. The germline V gene has CDR1 KGHSY and CDR2 FQNENV. V lost 9 bases, J lost 0 bases, and 12 bases lay in between. CDR3 sequence (DNA): TGTGCCAGTACAGTTGGGAGCTCCTATAATTCACCCCTCCACTTT. It encodes CASTVGSSYNSPLHF.

This clone has more than one count but fewer than ten. This chain connects TRBV29-1 to TRBJ2-3; a weak D match, TRBD1 (6 bases). Germline values: CDR1 SQVTM, CDR2 ANQGSEA. The CDR3 has 13 residues. Trimming stripped 4 bases from V and 2 bases from J, with 10 bases between. CDR3 loop: CSVGRGDTDTQYF. The CDR3 coding sequence is TGCAGCGTTGGCAGGGGAGACACAGATACGCAGTATTTT.

The chain recombines TRBV11-2 with TRBJ1-2; maybe TRBD1 (6 bases). This CDR3 spans 12 amino acids. CDR1 and CDR2 (germline): SGHAT, FQNNGV. Trimming pared 4 bases from V and 14 bases from J, leaving 17 bases between. Written as DNA, the CDR3 is TGTGCCAGCAGCTCTACAGGGTCGGGGCTGACCTTC. Translating gives CASSSTGSGLTF.

The chain combines TRBV28 with TRBJ2-4; maybe TRBD1 (5 bases). The CDR3 is made up of 15 amino acids. The V and J ends lost 2 bases and 8 bases respectively, with 16 bases between them. Germline values: CDR1 MDHEN, CDR2 SYDVKM. CDR3: CASSLGLTDDDIQYF. CDR3 coding DNA: TGTGCCAGCAGTTTAGGGTTGACAGACGATGACATTCAGTACTTC.

This clone was seen just once. The chain employs TRBV5-1 and TRBJ2-7, with 8 positions matching TRBD1. The CDR3 is 14 residues long. V was pared by 2 bases and J by 3 bases, with 4 bases of the junction left unmatched. Germline CDR1 and CDR2: SGHRS and YFSETQ. CDR3 amino acids: CASSFAGGFYEQYF. CDR3 DNA: TGCGCCAGCAGCTTCGCAGGGGGCTTCTACGAGCAGTACTTC.

V usage is TRBV11-2 and J usage is TRBJ1-1, with 7 bases aligning to TRBD1. V lost 5 bases to trimming and J lost 0 bases; unmatched junction nucleotides: 6. Per the germline V gene, CDR1 is SGHAT and CDR2 is FQNNGV. The CDR3 is made up of 15 amino acids. CDR3 nucleotide sequence: TGTGCCAGCAGCCCCCGGACAGGACTGAACACTGAAGCTTTCTTT. Translation: CASSPRTGLNTEAFF.

This chain joins TRBV28 and TRBJ1-1; no clear D. Germline assignment: CDR1 MDHEN and CDR2 SYDVKM. Trimming cost V 2 bases and J 1 base, with 11 bases left between them. The CDR3 is 15 amino acids. The CDR3 nucleotides are TGTGCCAGCAGTTTACTGCGCGCGGCGAACACTGAAGCTTTCTTT. Its translation: CASSLLRAANTEAFF. Full variable domain (remainder filled in from reference TRBV28 and TRBJ1-1): DVKVTQSSRYLVKRTGEKVFLECVQDMDHENMFWYRQDPGLGLRLIYFSYDVKMKEKGDIPEGYSVSREKKERFSLILESASTNQTSMYLCASSLLRAANTEAFFGQGTRLTVV.

This clone was recorded only once. The V gene is TRBV7-9, the J gene TRBJ2-1; D remains ambiguous. There are 14 residues in the CDR3. Germline V gives CDR1 SEHNR, CDR2 FQNEAQ (reference sequence). V shed 1 base and J shed 7 bases, with 11 bases lying between them. As DNA, the CDR3 is TGTGCCAGCAGCTTAGTTCTAGATGCGAATGAGCAGTTCTTC. It specifies CASSLVLDANEQFF.

A single count supports this clone. The chain employs TRBV12-5 and TRBJ2-3; 12 bases are a match to TRBD1. Germline assignment: CDR1 LGHNT and CDR2 FRNRAP. The CDR3 spans 15 residues. Germline trimming cut 6 bases from V and 4 bases from J; bases unmatched to any gene: 5. This CDR3 is CASGLGQGAADTQYF. The CDR3 nucleotides read TGTGCTAGTGGCCTGGGACAGGGGGCTGCAGATACGCAGTATTTT. Complete variable domain (other parts from reference TRBV12-5 and TRBJ2-3): DARVTQTPRHKVTEMGQEVTMRCQPILGHNTVFWYRQTMMQGLELLAYFRNRAPLDDSGMPKDRFSAEMPDATLATLKIQPSEPRDSAVYFCASGLGQGAADTQYFGPGTRLTVL.